This T cell receptor (beta chain) was profiled in a study of cytomegalovirus exposure and HLA in healthy donors. 60 Vbeta and 13 Jbeta primers were used in PCR. Profiled with immunoSEQ multiplex PCR; TCRdb holds only in-frame clones, not every one. Of 150,000 to 200,000 clones in the sample, 75% to 80% were seen once. CDR3 length equals 14 residues. Germline values: CDR1 SNHLY, CDR2 FYNNEI. The V segment lost 2 bases and the J segment 11 bases; nucleotides outside the gene matches: 6. This clone was found a few times. The sequence derives from a woman between 25 and 40 years old in good health and CMV-seropositive. The V gene is TRBV2, the J gene TRBJ1-6, with 7 bases aligning to TRBD1. What was sequenced was PBMCs. The CDR3 reads CASSEILTGTPLHF. CDR3 nucleotides: TGTGCCAGCAGTGAAATTCTGACAGGGACACCCCTCCACTTT.